Below, 10 T cell receptor beta chains from the same sample are listed, as sequenced in a study of STAT3 mutations in large granular lymphocyte leukemia. Their cognate antigens are unknown. Whole-study results and caveats: Every T-LGLL patient had at least one immunodominant TCRbeta clonotype.

The repertoire was sequenced with immunoSEQ multiplex PCR; TCRdb's copy has only in-frame clones and lacks some. The table has tens of thousands of clones, about 95% seen once; the top ten hold under 6.5%. Sequencing was carried out using peripheral blood mononuclear cells. The source of these receptors is a middle-aged man with T-cell large granular lymphocyte leukemia. Some clones in this sample may be carry-over from other donors' samples.

V gene TRBV6-5 combines with J gene TRBJ2-7, with D perhaps TRBD2 (5 bases). The germline gives CDR1 MNHEY, CDR2 SVGAGI. V was cut by 6 bases and J by 1 base, with 13 bases left in between. This CDR3 has 14 residues. CDR3 coding DNA: TGTGCCAGCAGCCTAGCCCGGGGTTCCTACGAGCAGTACTTC. It codes for CASSLARGSYEQYF.

The V call is TRBV7-8, the J call TRBJ2-7; D gene unclear. The CDR3 contains 14 residues. Between the trimmed V and J ends, which lost 1 base and 6 bases, there was a span of 13 bases. The germline V gene encodes CDR1 SGHVS and CDR2 FQNEAQ. As DNA, the CDR3 is TGTGCCAGCAGCTTAGATCGAGGTACGGCCGAGCAGTACTTC. Amino acid sequence: CASSLDRGTAEQYF.

The rearrangement links TRBV7-2 to TRBJ2-7; the match to TRBD2 covers 8 bases. The trim removed 1 base at V and 3 bases at J, leaving 5 bases unmatched. Germline CDR1 reads SGHTA; CDR2 reads FQGNSA. The CDR3 extends over 15 amino acids. For the CDR3, the DNA is TGTGCCAGCAGCTTAGTGAGCGGGGGTAACTACGAGCAGTACTTC. Translation gives CASSLVSGGNYEQYF.

This rearrangement joins TRBV28 to TRBJ2-1; 12 positions agree with TRBD2. V trimming: 6 bases; J trimming: 7 bases; junction bases outside the gene matches: 7. Germline CDR1 reads MDHEN; CDR2 reads SYDVKM. The CDR3 has 15 residues. The CDR3 nucleotides are TGTGCCAGCAGACCGCTAGCGGGGGGGCGGAATGAGCAGTTCTTC. Protein: CASRPLAGGRNEQFF. Full variable domain (remainder filled in from reference TRBV28 and TRBJ2-1): DVKVTQSSRYLVKRTGEKVFLECVQDMDHENMFWYRQDPGLGLRLIYFSYDVKMKEKGDIPEGYSVSREKKERFSLILESASTNQTSMYLCASRPLAGGRNEQFFGPGTRLTVL.

The chain couples TRBV13 to TRBJ1-2; D is possibly TRBD1 (5 bases). Germline loops: CDR1 PRHDT, CDR2 FYEKMQ (reference sequence). V was clipped by 1 base and J by 4 bases, with 25 bases between them. The CDR3 extends over 19 amino acids. The CDR3 DNA reads as TGTGCCAGCAGCTTAGAAAAAACCGGGACCCAAACTACAGGCTATGGCTACACCTTC. This codes for CASSLEKTGTQTTGYGYTF.

The gene calls are TRBV5-4 and TRBJ1-1, with D tentatively TRBD1 (5 bases). Trimming stripped 4 bases from V and 0 bases from J, with 13 bases between. Germline CDR1 is SGHNT and CDR2 is YYREEE (reference sequence). The CDR3 extends over 15 amino acids. The CDR3 nucleotides are TGTGCCAGCAGCCCCACGCGGGGGTTGAACACTGAAGCTTTCTTT. This translates into CASSPTRGLNTEAFF.

The V and J genes are TRBV7-2 and TRBJ2-7, with 8 bases matching TRBD2. CDR1 and CDR2 (germline): SGHTA, FQGNSA. V was pared by 5 bases and J by 7 bases, with 16 bases of the junction left unmatched. The CDR3 is made up of 16 amino acids. CDR3 sequence: CASSRDLAGGSGEQYF. CDR3 sequence (DNA): TGTGCCAGCAGCCGCGACCTTGCGGGGGGTTCGGGGGAGCAGTACTTC.

The chain recombines TRBV29-1 with TRBJ1-2; possibly TRBD1 for D (6 bases). Trimming took 6 bases from V and 8 from J, leaving 13 bases between them. Per germline, CDR1 SQVTM and CDR2 ANQGSEA. This CDR3 region has 11 residues. CDR3 loop: CSVEGGKGYTF. Written as DNA, the CDR3 is TGCAGCGTCGAGGGGGGGAAAGGCTACACCTTC.

The V and J genes are TRBV7-8 and TRBJ1-1, with 7 bases lining up with TRBD1. The ends lost 1 base at V and 10 bases at J; junction bases unmatched: 3. Germline lookup yields CDR1 SGHVS and CDR2 FQNEAQ. CDR3 length: 12 residues. The CDR3 sequence is CASSLVRDRAFF. CDR3 nucleotide sequence: TGTGCCAGCAGCTTAGTACGGGACAGAGCTTTCTTT.

V is TRBV7-9 and J is TRBJ2-2; D possibly corresponds to TRBD1 (6 bases). CDR1 is SEHNR and CDR2 is FQNEAQ in the germline V gene (reference sequence). V shed 8 bases and J shed 4 bases, with 11 bases lying between them. CDR3 length: 13 residues. The CDR3 DNA follows: TGTGCCAGCGAAGGACAGACCACCGGGGAGCTGTTTTTT. Translated, it gives CASEGQTTGELFF.